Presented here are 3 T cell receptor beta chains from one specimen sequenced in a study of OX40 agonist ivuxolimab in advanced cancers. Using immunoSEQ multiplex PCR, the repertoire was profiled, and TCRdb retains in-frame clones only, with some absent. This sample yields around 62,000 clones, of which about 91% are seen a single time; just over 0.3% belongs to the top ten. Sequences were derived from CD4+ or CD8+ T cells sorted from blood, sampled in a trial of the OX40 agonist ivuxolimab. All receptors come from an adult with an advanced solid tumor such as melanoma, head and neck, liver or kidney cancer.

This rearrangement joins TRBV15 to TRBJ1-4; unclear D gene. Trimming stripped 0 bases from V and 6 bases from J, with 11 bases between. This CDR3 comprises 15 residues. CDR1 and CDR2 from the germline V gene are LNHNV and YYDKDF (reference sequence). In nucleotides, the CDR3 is TGTGCCACCAGCAGAGACGGCAGGACGGATGAAAAACTGTTTTTT. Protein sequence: CATSRDGRTDEKLFF.

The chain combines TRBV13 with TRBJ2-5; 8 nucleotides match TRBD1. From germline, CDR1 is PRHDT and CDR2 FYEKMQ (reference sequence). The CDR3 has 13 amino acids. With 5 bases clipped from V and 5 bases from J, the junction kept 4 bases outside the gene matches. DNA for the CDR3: TGTGCCAGCAGCCACAGGGGGGAGGAGACCCAGTACTTC. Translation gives CASSHRGEETQYF.

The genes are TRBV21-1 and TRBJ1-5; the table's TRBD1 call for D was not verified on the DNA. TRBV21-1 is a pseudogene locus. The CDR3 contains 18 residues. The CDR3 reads CASSSGRQGKYSNQPQHF. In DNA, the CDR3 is TGTGCCAGCAGCTCCGGGAGACAGGGGAAGTATAGCAATCAGCCCCAGCATTTT.